The rows below give T cell receptor beta chains drawn from one sample of a study of T cell responses to AZD1222 COVID-19 vaccine. Here immunoSEQ multiplex PCR was the method, and the copy in TCRdb shows in-frame clones only, minus some. The sample holds roughly 100,000 clones, about 92% seen once. Material: peripheral blood, obtained on day 0 of AZD1222 vaccination. All receptors derive from an adult in good health. Each CDR3 is given with its conserved first and last residue. The D gene is left open where the match is weak. Not every row has a clone size; where given, it reads once, few, many or a size class.

V	J	size	D	DNA	CDR3
TRBV3-1/TRBV3-2	TRBJ1-1	once	.	TGTGCCAGCAGCCAAGATCTCCCGGTCTCGAACACTGAAGCTTTCTTT	CASSQDLPVSNTEAFF
TRBV5-4	TRBJ2-7	once	.	TGTGCCAGCAGCTTGCTCGGGAGCTCCTACGAGCAGTACTTC	CASSLLGSSYEQYF
TRBV28	TRBJ1-2	.	.	TGTGCCAGCAGGGGGGCGGACGGTCCTAACTATGGCTACACCTTC	CASRGADGPNYGYTF
TRBV6-1	TRBJ2-1	few	.	TGTGCCAGCAGTGAAGATTTGGACACTGAGCAGTTCTTC	CASSEDLDTEQFF
TRBV6-1	TRBJ1-5	once	.	TGTGCCAGCAGTGATAGAGGGGGATATCAGCCCCAGCATTTT	CASSDRGGYQPQHF
TRBV19	TRBJ2-1	once	TRBD1	TGTGCCAGTACGGGACAGGGGGCCGGTGAGCAGTTCTTC	CASTGQGAGEQFF
TRBV2	TRBJ1-6	.	.	TGTGCCAGCAAAAGGTCACAAAATAATTCACCCCTCCACTTT	CASKRSQNNSPLHF
TRBV25-1	TRBJ1-2	.	TRBD1	TGTGCCAGCAGTGAGCAGGACAGGTTTTATGGCTACACCTTC	CASSEQDRFYGYTF
TRBV19	TRBJ2-3	once	.	TGTGCCAGTAGTATAGGTATGGCACGGACCACAGATACGCAGTATTTT	CASSIGMARTTDTQYF
TRBV28	TRBJ1-6	.	TRBD1	TGTGCCAGCAGAATGTCCGGGACAGGGAATTCACCCCTCCACTTT	CASRMSGTGNSPLHF
TRBV19	TRBJ1-2	.	.	TGTGCCAGTAGTATGGCAGGCGCCCCAGCTAACTATGGCTACACCTTC	CASSMAGAPANYGYTF
TRBV3-1/TRBV3-2	TRBJ1-1	.	.	TGTGCCAGCAGCCAAGATGTGGGGACTGAAGCTTTCTTT	CASSQDVGTEAFF
TRBV3-1/TRBV3-2	TRBJ1-6	.	TRBD1	TGTGCCAGCAGTCTTCGGGGACAGGGGGCTGCCTATAATTCACCCCTCCACTTT	CASSLRGQGAAYNSPLHF
TRBV6-5	TRBJ2-7	.	.	TGTGCCAGCAGTAACAGGGCGGGGGAGCAGTACTTC	CASSNRAGEQYF
TRBV7-9	TRBJ1-2	.	.	TGTGCCAGCAGCTTATCGGCAGGGAAGGATGGCTACACCTTC	CASSLSAGKDGYTF
TRBV18	TRBJ2-1	.	TRBD1	TGTGCCAGCTCATCGGGACAGACCTCCTACAATGAGCAGTTCTTC	CASSSGQTSYNEQFF
TRBV6-5	TRBJ1-2	.	TRBD1	TGTGCCAGCAGTCCCACAGGGGGAACTCTCTATGGCTACACCTTC	CASSPTGGTLYGYTF
TRBV21-1	TRBJ2-7	.	.	TGTGCCAGCAGCAAAGTGAGACGGGGGGGAACCTACGAGCAGTACTTC	CASSKVRRGGTYEQYF
TRBV9	TRBJ2-3	.	.	TGTGCCAGCAGCCCCGGGGGGCCTACGCAGTATTTT	CASSPGGPTQYF
TRBV7-3	TRBJ2-3	.	TRBD1	TGTGCCAGCAGCCGACAGGGGGCAGATACGCAGTATTTT	CASSRQGADTQYF
TRBV24-1	TRBJ1-1	.	.	TGTGCCACTAAAGGGGCAGAGAACACTGAAGCTTTCTTT	CATKGAENTEAFF
TRBV5-1	TRBJ2-4	.	.	TGCGCCAGCAGCTACGATTCGGTTACCATTCAGTACTTC	CASSYDSVTIQYF
TRBV5-1	TRBJ2-1	.	.	TGCGCCAGCAGCCAACAGGGATACAATGAGCAGTTCTTC	CASSQQGYNEQFF
TRBV3-1/TRBV3-2	TRBJ1-1	.	.	TGTGCCAGCAGCCAACCATGGAACACTGAAGCTTTCTTT	CASSQPWNTEAFF
TRBV5-1	TRBJ1-2	.	.	TGCGCCAGCAGTGGGGGGCACATCTATGGCTACACCTTC	CASSGGHIYGYTF
TRBV7-2	TRBJ1-5	.	TRBD1	TGTGCCAGCAGCTTACACGGGACAGATAATCAGCCCCAGCATTTT	CASSLHGTDNQPQHF
TRBV13	TRBJ1-2	.	.	TGTGCCAGCTCTCGGGGTAGAGACTATGGCTACACCTTC	CASSRGRDYGYTF
TRBV18	TRBJ2-7	once	.	TGTGCCAGCTCACGGGACGTAACCAGGGCCCCCTACGAGCAGTACTTC	CASSRDVTRAPYEQYF
TRBV5-1	TRBJ2-7	.	.	TGCGCCAGCAGCTTGGCCTCAGGTTCCGAGCAGTACTTC	CASSLASGSEQYF
TRBV5-4	TRBJ2-7	once	.	TGTGCCAGCAGCACCTGGGGAACCTACGAGCAGTACTTC	CASSTWGTYEQYF
TRBV27	TRBJ2-7	.	.	TGTGCCAGCAGTTTACAATTCTCCTACGAGCAGTACTTC	CASSLQFSYEQYF
TRBV6-5	TRBJ1-2	.	.	TGTGCCAGCGACATCCAGGGGATCGGGGACTATGGCTACACCTTC	CASDIQGIGDYGYTF
TRBV29-1	TRBJ2-1	.	.	TGCAGCGTCACCAGGGGCCCATACAATGAGCAGTTCTTC	CSVTRGPYNEQFF
TRBV29-1	TRBJ1-4	.	TRBD1	TGCAGCGCCGTGGACAGGGGCGGCGAAAAACTGTTTTTT	CSAVDRGGEKLFF
TRBV4-2	TRBJ2-1	.	TRBD2	TGTGCCAGCCGACTAGCGGGGGGAAATGAGCAGTTCTTC	CASRLAGGNEQFF
TRBV19	TRBJ1-5	.	.	TGTGCCAGCAATACATTTTCCAGCAATCAGCCCCAGCATTTT	CASNTFSSNQPQHF
TRBV6-5	TRBJ1-5	few	.	TGTGCCAGCAGTTTGGACAGAAATCAGCCCCAGCATTTT	CASSLDRNQPQHF
TRBV29-1	TRBJ2-3	.	.	TGCAGCGACGGGGGAGCCTCCACAGATACGCAGTATTTT	CSDGGASTDTQYF
TRBV5-4	TRBJ1-2	.	TRBD1	TGTGCCAGCAGGCCGTCCGGGACAGGGGGCAGCTATGGCTACACCTTC	CASRPSGTGGSYGYTF
TRBV6-5	TRBJ1-4	.	TRBD1	TGTGCCAGCAGTACTATGGACAGGAATAATGAAAAACTGTTTTTT	CASSTMDRNNEKLFF
TRBV5-1	TRBJ2-1	.	TRBD1	TGCGCCAGCAGCTCCGGGACAGGGGGCAATGAGCAGTTCTTC	CASSSGTGGNEQFF